This passage covers 19 T cell receptor beta chains from one sample sequenced in a study of regulatory T cells in long-lasting Graves disease. The time point here: newly diagnosed GD, antithyroid drugs for less than 3 months. PBMCs provided the RNA from which the TCR library was made. The authors built TCR beta libraries using iRepertoire HTBI primers and Arm-PCR of CDR3 regions. TCRdb reprocessed the multiplex PCR reads via MiXCR and lists one record per CDR3 protein. In the table there are about 210,000 distinct CDR3 sequences, around 20% of which are singletons. These data also featured in a second study, about T cells in Graves' hyperthyroidism and ophthalmopathy.

The starting material was peripheral blood mononuclear cells (PBMCs), obtained at new diagnosis, from a patient treated with antithyroid drugs. Every receptor here comes from a woman in her thirties with Graves disease.

This clonotype was recorded at least ten times. The chain carries TRBV18 and TRBJ2-7; 9 bases are shared with TRBD1. Trimming took 4 bases from V and 2 from J; bases not matched to a gene: 9. The germline V gene has CDR1 KGHSH and CDR2 LQKENI. This CDR3 contains 16 residues. CDR3 coding DNA: TGTGCCAGCTCACTCTCTTCCGGGACAGGGACCTACGAGCAGTACTTC. This sequence encodes CASSLSSGTGTYEQYF.

This clonotype occurred once. The chain has TRBV3-1 and TRBJ2-2, with D possibly being TRBD1 or TRBD2 (5 bases each). Germline-derived CDR1 and CDR2 are LGHDT and YNNKEL (reference sequence). The germline V and J ends were trimmed by 2 bases and 5 bases, with 9 bases remaining between them. CDR3 length: 14 amino acids. CDR3 sequence: CASSQNWGTGELFF. The CDR3 coding sequence is TGTGCCAGCAGCCAAAACTGGGGGACCGGGGAGCTGTTTTTT.

This clonotype occurred many times. The rearrangement uses TRBV27 and TRBJ1-4; TRBD1 aligns across 7 bases. The CDR3 totals 14 residues. Trimming took 6 bases from V and 5 from J; bases not matched to a gene: 6. Germline-derived CDR1 and CDR2 are MNHEY and SMNVEV (reference sequence). This chain's CDR3 is CASRRQGPNEKLFF. Written as DNA, the CDR3 is TGTGCCAGCAGGAGACAGGGCCCAAATGAAAAACTGTTTTTT.

This clonotype was counted many times. This rearrangement joins TRBV28 to TRBJ2-2; D remains unclear. The CDR3 spans 13 residues. V was clipped by 11 bases and J by 2 bases, with 12 bases between them. Germline CDR1 MDHEN, CDR2 SYDVKM. The CDR3, as DNA: TGTGCCTCGGAGCAGGTTAACACCGGGGAGCTGTTTTTT. It yields the protein CASEQVNTGELFF. Based on the CDR3 plus reference TRBV28 and TRBJ2-2, the full variable domain is DVKVTQSSRYLVKRTGEKVFLECVQDMDHENMFWYRQDPGLGLRLIYFSYDVKMKEKGDIPEGYSVSREKKERFSLILESASTNQTSMYLCASEQVNTGELFFGEGSRLTVL.

The chain has TRBV11-2 and TRBJ2-1; TRBD2 matches 11 bases. The germline V gene encodes CDR1 SGHAT and CDR2 FQNNGV. V dropped 5 bases and J dropped 0; count of bases not matched to a gene: 12. CDR3 size: 19 residues. CDR3 nucleotides: TGTGCCAGCAGCGGTTTCGGGCTAGCGGGGGGATCCTCCTACAATGAGCAGTTCTTC. This translates into CASSGFGLAGGSSYNEQFF.

The table lists this clonotype with a few counts. This could be a read error, since a much larger clone is one nucleotide away. The chain links TRBV20-1 to TRBJ1-2, with 7 positions matching TRBD1. The CDR3 sequence is 15 residues long. Trimming took 5 bases from V and 8 from J; bases not matched to a gene: 17. Germline V gives CDR1 DFQATT, CDR2 SNEGSKA (reference sequence). In nucleotides, the CDR3 is TGCAGTGCTGGGCCCGCGGGACAGCCGACAAGGGGCTACACCTTC. This gives the protein CSAGPAGQPTRGYTF.

This clonotype was observed at least ten times. The V call is TRBV18, the J call TRBJ2-1, with D perhaps matching TRBD1 (5 bases). The CDR3 runs to 16 residues. V lost 2 bases, J lost 7 bases, and 18 bases lay in between. Germline V gene data show CDR1 as KGHSH and CDR2 as LQKENI. The CDR3 loop is CASSPSPRVAVNEQFF. The CDR3 DNA sequence: TGTGCCAGCTCACCAAGCCCCAGGGTGGCGGTGAATGAGCAGTTCTTC.

This clonotype was counted many times. The chain links TRBV2 to TRBJ1-1; D is undetermined. Germline CDR1 is SNHLY and CDR2 is FYNNEI. V was clipped by 10 bases and J by 3 bases, with 9 bases between them. The length of the CDR3 is 11 residues. The CDR3 DNA sequence: TGTGCCACCATGTGGGACACTGAAGCTTTCTTT. Its protein is CATMWDTEAFF.

This clonotype was seen at least ten times. The chain couples TRBV11-1 to TRBJ2-7, with D possibly being TRBD1 (5 bases). Germline CDR1 reads SGHAT; CDR2 reads FQDESV (reference sequence). V gave up 5 bases and J gave up 1 base, with 18 bases separating them. The CDR3 spans 16 residues. CDR3 loop: CASSPHPDSLSYEQYF. In nucleotides, the CDR3 is TGTGCCAGCAGCCCCCACCCAGACAGCTTATCCTACGAGCAGTACTTC.

The rearrangement joins TRBV6-1 to TRBJ1-2; D is ambiguous. Germline CDR1 is MNHNS and CDR2 is SASEGT. Trimming pared 10 bases from V and 5 bases from J, leaving 17 bases between. The length of the CDR3 is 13 residues. The DNA for the CDR3 is TGTGCCACCTTTGGCAACGAAGGGTATGGCTACACCTTC. Encoded protein: CATFGNEGYGYTF.

The rearrangement links TRBV12-3 or TRBV12-4 to TRBJ2-3; D is uncertain. Deletions cut 7 bases from V and 1 base from J, with 6 bases between. This CDR3 spans 12 amino acids. CDR3 in DNA: TGTGCCAGCATCCAGGGCACAGATACGCAGTATTTT. Translating it yields CASIQGTDTQYF.

This clonotype occurred many times. A read error is likely, as this CDR3 ends without the conserved phenylalanine or tryptophan. J is TRBJ2-7 and V is TRBV6-5; TRBD1 or TRBD2 may be the D gene (6 bases each). CDR3 length: 14 residues. The germline V gene encodes CDR1 MNHEY and CDR2 SVGAGI. V was clipped by 4 bases and J by 4 bases, with 14 bases between them. The CDR3 loop reads CASSWGAEWYEQYL. Written as DNA, the CDR3 is TGTGCCAGCAGTTGGGGGGCAGAATGGTACGAGCAGTACCTC.

This clonotype was found many times. The V gene is TRBV12-3 or TRBV12-4, the J gene TRBJ1-2; tentative D call: TRBD1 (5 bases). The CDR3 has 15 amino acids. The V end was cut by 5 bases, the J end by 8 bases, with 21 bases between. CDR3 nucleotide sequence: TGTGCCAGCAGTCTGCCGGGACCCGAGATGGGAGGCTACACCTTC. Translation: CASSLPGPEMGGYTF.

In this sample, this clonotype turned up many times. This chain connects TRBV5-1 to TRBJ2-1, with 9 bases that match TRBD1. The CDR3 extends over 14 amino acids. Germline trimming cut 0 bases from V and 9 bases from J; bases unmatched to any gene: 4. The germline CDR1 and CDR2 sequences are SGHRS and YFSETQ. This chain's CDR3 is CASSLVQGAAEQFF. CDR3 DNA sequence: TGCGCCAGCAGCTTGGTACAGGGGGCCGCTGAGCAGTTCTTC.

V and J are TRBV12-3 or TRBV12-4 and TRBJ1-5; D may be TRBD1 (5 bases). V shed 2 bases and J shed 5 bases, with 19 bases lying between them. The CDR3 sequence is 17 residues long. The CDR3 DNA is TGTGCCAGCAGTTTACATGGTGGGGGGGTCGGCGATCAGCCCCAGCATTTT. Protein product: CASSLHGGGVGDQPQHF.

This clonotype was detected many times. The V call is TRBV5-8, the J call TRBJ1-4, with D perhaps matching TRBD1 (5 bases). The CDR3 is 14 amino acids. Germline V CDR1 and CDR2: SGHTS, YDEGEE. Trimming removed 5 bases at V and 5 bases at J, with 13 bases between. The CDR3 sequence: CASRSTGTNEKLFF. CDR3 bases: TGTGCCAGCAGGTCGACTGGGACGAATGAAAAACTGTTTTTT.

As to this clonotype: A far larger clone is off by one base, so a read error is likely. This CDR3 fails to terminate in the conserved phenylalanine or tryptophan, so it likely reflects a read error. V and J are TRBV11-3 and TRBJ1-1; D might be TRBD1 (6 bases). The CDR3 loop spans 13 amino acids. Trimming shortened V by 0 bases and J by 7 bases, and 9 bases separated the two germline ends. Germline values: CDR1 SGHNT, CDR2 YENEEA. This CDR3 is CASSLDYRVEAFL. DNA of the CDR3: TGTGCCAGCAGCTTAGATTACAGGGTTGAAGCTTTCCTT.

This clonotype occurred many times. The chain links TRBV28 to TRBJ1-4, with D uncertain. Germline CDR1 MDHEN, CDR2 SYDVKM. Trimming pared 2 bases from V and 7 bases from J, leaving 11 bases between. This CDR3 is built from 14 residues. CDR3 coding DNA: TGTGCCAGCAGTTTAGTCGGGGTTGGTGAAAAACTGTTTTTT. Translation gives CASSLVGVGEKLFF.

The rearrangement links TRBV12-3 or TRBV12-4 to TRBJ1-1; 7 bases align to TRBD1. This CDR3 has 16 residues. J lost 5 bases, V lost 6 bases, and 15 bases had no gene match. For the CDR3, the DNA is TGTGCCAGCAGCCCGGGACAGAGATCACCAAGGACTGAAGCTTTCTTT. Translated: CASSPGQRSPRTEAFF.